Here is one T cell receptor (beta chain) with its context. A read error may be the cause here, since a much bigger clone is one base away. This sample is drawn from a study of CD8 T cells in ankylosing spondylitis. TCRdb recomputed calls from the 5' RACE reads with MiXCR, one row per CDR3 protein. The table includes a few hundred thousand distinct CDR3 sequences, over 9.5% detected once. The junction had 8 bases not matched to a gene; V was cut back by 6 bases and J by 4 bases. CDR3 length: 14 amino acids. The gene calls are TRBV12-3 or TRBV12-4 and TRBJ1-1, with 7 positions matching TRBD1. This TCR came from a male donor with ankylosing spondylitis or in good health (not recorded which). The material sequenced was blood, either unsorted or a sorted T cell fraction (not recorded which). CDR3 loop: CASRAGQLITEAFF. CDR3 coding DNA: TGTGCCAGCAGGGCGGGACAGCTGATCACTGAAGCTTTCTTT.